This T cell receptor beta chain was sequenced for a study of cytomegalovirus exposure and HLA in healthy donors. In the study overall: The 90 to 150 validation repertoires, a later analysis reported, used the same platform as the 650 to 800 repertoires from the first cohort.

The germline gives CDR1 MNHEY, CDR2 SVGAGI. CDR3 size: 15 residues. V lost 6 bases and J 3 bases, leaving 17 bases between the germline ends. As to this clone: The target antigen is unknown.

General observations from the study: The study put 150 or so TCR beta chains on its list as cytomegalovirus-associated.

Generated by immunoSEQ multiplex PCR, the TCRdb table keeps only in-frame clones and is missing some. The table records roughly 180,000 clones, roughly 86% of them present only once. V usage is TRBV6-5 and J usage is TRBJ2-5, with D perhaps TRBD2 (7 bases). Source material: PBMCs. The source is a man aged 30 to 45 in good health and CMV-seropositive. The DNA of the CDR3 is TGTGCCAGCAGCCACCCTGGGGGGGGCGAAGAGACCCAGTACTTC. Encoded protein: CASSHPGGGEETQYF.